The present entry profiles one T cell receptor beta chain with its context. These data come from a study of blood T cell repertoires in COVID-19. At the level of the study: The study drew acute and convalescent COVID-19 samples from the United States, Italy and Spain. From T cells, B-cell-depleted T cells, or PBMCs came the material, which was cDNA or gDNA.

In the authors' workflow: Reference gene primers were amplified, and this amplification served to estimate nucleated cell counts. Generated by immunoSEQ multiplex PCR, the TCRdb table keeps only in-frame clones and is missing some. The D gene and trimming were derived from the DNA, and the V and J assignments and clone size from that table. The sample holds about 98,000 clones; roughly 82% are singletons and the top ten take around 19%. Germline assignment: CDR1 MDHEN and CDR2 SYDVKM. The V gene lost 6 bases and the J gene lost 3 bases, with 10 bases spanning the gap. CDR3 length: 13 residues. Material: peripheral blood. The chain links TRBV28 to TRBJ2-3; possible D gene TRBD2, 6 bases. This TCR derives from a man aged 80 or over with acute or convalescent COVID-19. Written as DNA, the CDR3 is TGTGCCAGCAGGCCCGGGGGTACAGATACGCAGTATTTT. Its translation: CASRPGGTDTQYF.